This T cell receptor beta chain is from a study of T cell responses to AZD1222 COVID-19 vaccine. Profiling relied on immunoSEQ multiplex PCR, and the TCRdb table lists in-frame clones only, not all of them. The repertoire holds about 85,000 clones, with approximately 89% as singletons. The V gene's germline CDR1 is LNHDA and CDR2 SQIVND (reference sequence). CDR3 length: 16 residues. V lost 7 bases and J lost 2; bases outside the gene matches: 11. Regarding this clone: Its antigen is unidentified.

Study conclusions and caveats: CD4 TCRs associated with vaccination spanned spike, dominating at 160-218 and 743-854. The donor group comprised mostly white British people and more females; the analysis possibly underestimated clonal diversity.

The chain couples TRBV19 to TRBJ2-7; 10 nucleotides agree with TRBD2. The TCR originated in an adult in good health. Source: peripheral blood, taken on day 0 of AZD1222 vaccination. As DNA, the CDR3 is TGTGCCAGTACCTCCGTAGCGGGAGGACTTACCTACGAGCAGTACTTC. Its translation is CASTSVAGGLTYEQYF.